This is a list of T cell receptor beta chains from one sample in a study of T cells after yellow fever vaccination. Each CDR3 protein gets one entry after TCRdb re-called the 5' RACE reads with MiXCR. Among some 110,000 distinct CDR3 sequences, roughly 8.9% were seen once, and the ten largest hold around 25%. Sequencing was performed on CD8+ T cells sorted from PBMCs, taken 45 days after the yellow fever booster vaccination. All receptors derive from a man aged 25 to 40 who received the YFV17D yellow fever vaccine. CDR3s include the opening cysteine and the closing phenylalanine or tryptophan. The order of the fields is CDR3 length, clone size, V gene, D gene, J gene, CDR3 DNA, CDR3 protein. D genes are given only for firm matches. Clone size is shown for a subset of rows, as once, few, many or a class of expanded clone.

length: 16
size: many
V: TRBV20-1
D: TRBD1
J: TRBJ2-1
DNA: TGCAGTGCTAGAGATCGTGACCCGGACAGGTGGAATGAGCAGTTCTTC
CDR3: CSARDRDPDRWNEQFF

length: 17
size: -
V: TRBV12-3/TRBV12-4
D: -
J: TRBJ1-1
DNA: TGTGCCTTCAGCCACCTTGGGACAACCAACTGGGACACTGAAGCTTTCTTT
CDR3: CAFSHLGTTNWDTEAFF

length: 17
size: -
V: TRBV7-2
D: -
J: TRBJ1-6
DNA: TGTGCCAGCAGCTTATACTCGGACAGCCGCGGCAATTCACCCCTCCACTTT
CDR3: CASSLYSDSRGNSPLHF

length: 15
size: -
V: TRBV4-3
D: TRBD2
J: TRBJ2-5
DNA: TGCGCCAGCAGCCAAAGCGGGAGTCGGGAAGAGACCCAGTACTTC
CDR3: CASSQSGSREETQYF

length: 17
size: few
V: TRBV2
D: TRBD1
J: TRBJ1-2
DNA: TGTGCCAGCAGTGAAAGGCGGGGGGGACAGGGTGACTATGGCTACACCTTC
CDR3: CASSERRGGQGDYGYTF

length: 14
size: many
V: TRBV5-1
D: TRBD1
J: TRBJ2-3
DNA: TGCGCCAGCAGCCCTTGGACAGGGAATCGTACGCAGTATTTT
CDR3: CASSPWTGNRTQYF

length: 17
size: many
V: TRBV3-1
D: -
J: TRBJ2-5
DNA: TGTGCCAGCAGCCAAGAGCCAAGAACGGAGGGCCAAGAGACCCAGTACTTC
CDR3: CASSQEPRTEGQETQYF

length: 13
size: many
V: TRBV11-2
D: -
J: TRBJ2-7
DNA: TGTGCCAGCAGCTTAGCCCTCTCGGTCGGGCAGTACTTC
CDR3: CASSLALSVGQYF

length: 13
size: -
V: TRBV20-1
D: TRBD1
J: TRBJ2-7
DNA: TGCAGTGCCCACCAGGGGGAAGTAGGCGAGCAGTACTTC
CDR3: CSAHQGEVGEQYF

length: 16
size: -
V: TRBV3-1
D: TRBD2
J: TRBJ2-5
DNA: TGTGCCAGCAGCCAAGTCTCCAGCGGGGCTCAAGAGACCCAGTACTTC
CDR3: CASSQVSSGAQETQYF

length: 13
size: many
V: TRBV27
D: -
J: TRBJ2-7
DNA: TGTGCCAGCAGTCACTACAAGGGCTACGAGCAGTACTTC
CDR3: CASSHYKGYEQYF

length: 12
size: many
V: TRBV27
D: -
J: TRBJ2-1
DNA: TGTGCCAGCAGTTTAGACTACAATGAGCAGTTCTTC
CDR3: CASSLDYNEQFF

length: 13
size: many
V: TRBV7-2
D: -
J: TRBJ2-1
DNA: TGTGCCAGCAGCTTAGGCTTAGCAGCTGAGCAGTTCTTC
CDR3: CASSLGLAAEQFF

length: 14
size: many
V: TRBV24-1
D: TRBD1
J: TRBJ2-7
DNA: TGTGCCACCAGTGATCCGGGACAGACCTACGAGCAGTACTTC
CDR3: CATSDPGQTYEQYF

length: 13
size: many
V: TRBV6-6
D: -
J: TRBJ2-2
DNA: TGTGCCGGCCAAGAGGCGAACACCGGGGAGCTGTTTTTT
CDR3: CAGQEANTGELFF

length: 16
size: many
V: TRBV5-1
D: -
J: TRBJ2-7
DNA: TGCGCCAGCAGCTCCCCGGCGGTAGGAGTTCACTACGAGCAGTACTTC
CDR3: CASSSPAVGVHYEQYF

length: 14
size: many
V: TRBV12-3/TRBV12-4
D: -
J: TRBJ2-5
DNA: TGTGCCAGCAGTTTGGAGGACAGAAGAGAGACCCAGTACTTC
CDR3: CASSLEDRRETQYF

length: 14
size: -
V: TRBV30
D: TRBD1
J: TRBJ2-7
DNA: TGTGCCTGGAGTTTCGGGACAGGGACCTACGAGCAGTACTTC
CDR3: CAWSFGTGTYEQYF

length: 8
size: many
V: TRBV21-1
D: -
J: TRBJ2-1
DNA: TGTGCCAGCACCCCCTGGTTCTTC
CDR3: CASTPWFF

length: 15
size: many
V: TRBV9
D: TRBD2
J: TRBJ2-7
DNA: TGTGCCAGCAGCAGAGGACTAGCGGGAGTGGGCGAGCAGTACTTC
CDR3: CASSRGLAGVGEQYF

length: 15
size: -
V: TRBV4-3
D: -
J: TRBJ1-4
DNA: TGCGCCAGCAGCCCCGCGGCGGGACCTAATGAAAAACTGTTTTTT
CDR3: CASSPAAGPNEKLFF

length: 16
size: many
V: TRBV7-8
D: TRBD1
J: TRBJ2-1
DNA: TGTGCCAGCAGCTCGGGACAGGTTTCCCACTCCGCTGAGCAGTTCTTC
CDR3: CASSSGQVSHSAEQFF

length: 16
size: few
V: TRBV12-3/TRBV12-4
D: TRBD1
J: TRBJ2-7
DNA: TGTGCCAGCAGTTTAGGATATACGGGCCAGGGGGACGAGCAGTACTTC
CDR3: CASSLGYTGQGDEQYF

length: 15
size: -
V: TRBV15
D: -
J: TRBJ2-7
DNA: TGTGCCACCAGCAAATGGGGGGGGGGGCTGGACGAGCAGTACTTC
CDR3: CATSKWGGGLDEQYF

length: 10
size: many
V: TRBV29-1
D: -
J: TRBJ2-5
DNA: TGCAGCGCCCGAGTAGAGACCCAGTACTTC
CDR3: CSARVETQYF

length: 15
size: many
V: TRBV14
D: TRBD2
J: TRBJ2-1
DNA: TGTGCCAGCAGCCAAGTAGCGGGAGATACCAATGAGCAGTTCTTC
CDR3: CASSQVAGDTNEQFF

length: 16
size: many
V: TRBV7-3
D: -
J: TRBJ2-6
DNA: TGTGCCAGCAGAGCCGGGACAAGCTCTGGGGCCAACGTCCTGACTTTC
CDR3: CASRAGTSSGANVLTF

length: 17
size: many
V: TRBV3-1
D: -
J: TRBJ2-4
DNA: TGTGCCAGCAGCCAAGATGTGGGACTCACCGCGGTAAACATTCAGTACTTC
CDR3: CASSQDVGLTAVNIQYF

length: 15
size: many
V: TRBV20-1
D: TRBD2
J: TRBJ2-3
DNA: TGCAGTGCTCCTAGACTAGCGGGAGGGCTAAATACGCAGTATTTT
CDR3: CSAPRLAGGLNTQYF

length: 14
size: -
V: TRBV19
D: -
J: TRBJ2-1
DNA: TGTGCCAGTAGGTCGGGTCCCACGATCCCAGAGCAGTTCTTC
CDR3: CASRSGPTIPEQFF

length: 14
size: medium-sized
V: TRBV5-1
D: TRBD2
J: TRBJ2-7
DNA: TGCGCCAGCAGCCCAACTAGCGGGAGCTACGAGCAGTACTTC
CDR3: CASSPTSGSYEQYF

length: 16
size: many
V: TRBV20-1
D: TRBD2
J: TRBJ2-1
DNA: TGCAGTGCTAGACCGATCGCTAGCGGTTCCTACAATGAGCAGTTCTTC
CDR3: CSARPIASGSYNEQFF

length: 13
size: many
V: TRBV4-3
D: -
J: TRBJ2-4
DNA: TGCGCCAGCAGCCAAGACGCCCTTAACATTCAGTACTTC
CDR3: CASSQDALNIQYF

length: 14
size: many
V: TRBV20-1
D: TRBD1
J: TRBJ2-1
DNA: TGCAGTGCTACCGGGGACAGGGATTACAATGAGCAGTTCTTC
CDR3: CSATGDRDYNEQFF

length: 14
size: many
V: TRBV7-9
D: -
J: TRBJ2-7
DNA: TGTGCCAGCAGCTTACTTGGCAAGCACTACGAGCAGTACTTC
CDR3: CASSLLGKHYEQYF